This TCR beta chain was sequenced for a study of identical twins. The CDR3 is 18 residues long. V dropped 5 bases and J dropped 2; count of bases not matched to a gene: 10. CDR1 SGHKS and CDR2 YYEKEE come from the germline V gene (reference sequence). Findings of the study overall: Within monozygotic twins, out-of-frame TCR alpha sharing was underestimated by the models. Out-of-frame alpha sequences shared by twins showed excess low generation probability. Insertion counts were lower in abundant cord blood beta clonotypes, a trend that memory repertoires did not show.

After template switching added a universal primer site, the resulting cDNA carried unique molecular identifiers. In TCRdb, the 5' RACE reads were re-called with MiXCR into one record per CDR3 protein. The sample shows around 480,000 distinct CDR3 sequences, 14% of them seen only once. To note about this clonotype: The target antigen is unknown.

This same sample was also taken into another study, of yellow fever vaccine responses in identical twins.

Sequencing was done on a sample of CD4+ T cells sorted from blood. This clonotype was sampled from a young woman in good health. This rearrangement joins TRBV5-5 to TRBJ2-6; 10 bases agree with TRBD1. In DNA, the CDR3 is TGTGCCAGCAGGGATTTGACAGGGGGCTTACCTGGGGCCAACGTCCTGACTTTC. Encoded protein: CASRDLTGGLPGANVLTF.